This T cell receptor (beta chain) was sequenced for a study of cytomegalovirus exposure and HLA in healthy donors. The V gene's germline CDR1 is SGDLS and CDR2 YYNGEE. V lost 0 bases and J lost 8; bases outside the gene matches: 10. This CDR3 region has 16 residues. General study points: Rarity marked most TCR sequences, yet some public TCRs occurred in many donors.

13 Jbeta primers and 60 Vbeta primers were used for the PCR. The data were produced by immunoSEQ multiplex PCR, yet TCRdb's version contains in-frame clones alone and is incomplete. The top ten hold about 3% of the sample, which has under 250,000 clones, 82% seen once. Comment on this clone: Its antigen remains unknown.

The source of this sequence is a woman aged 40 to 50 in good health and CMV-seronegative. Sample: PBMCs. The chain has TRBV9 and TRBJ1-4; 7 bases line up with TRBD1. CDR3: CASSVGETGRREKLFF. CDR3 DNA sequence: TGTGCCAGCAGCGTAGGGGAGACAGGGAGGAGGGAAAAACTGTTTTTT.